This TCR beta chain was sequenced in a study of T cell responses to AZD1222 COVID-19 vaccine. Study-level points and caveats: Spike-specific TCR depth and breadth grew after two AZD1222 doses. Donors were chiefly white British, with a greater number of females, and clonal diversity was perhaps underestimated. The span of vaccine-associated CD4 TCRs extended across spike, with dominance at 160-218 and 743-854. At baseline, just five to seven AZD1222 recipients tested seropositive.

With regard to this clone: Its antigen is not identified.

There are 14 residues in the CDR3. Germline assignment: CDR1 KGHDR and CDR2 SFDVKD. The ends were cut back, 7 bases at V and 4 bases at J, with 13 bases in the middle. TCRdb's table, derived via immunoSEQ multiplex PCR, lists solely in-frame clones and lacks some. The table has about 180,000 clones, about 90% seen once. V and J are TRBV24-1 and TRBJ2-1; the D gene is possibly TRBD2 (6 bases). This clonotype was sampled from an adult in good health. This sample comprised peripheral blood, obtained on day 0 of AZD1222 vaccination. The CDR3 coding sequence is TGTGCCACCAGCCGTCCGGGACTTTACAATGAGCAGTTCTTC. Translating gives CATSRPGLYNEQFF.